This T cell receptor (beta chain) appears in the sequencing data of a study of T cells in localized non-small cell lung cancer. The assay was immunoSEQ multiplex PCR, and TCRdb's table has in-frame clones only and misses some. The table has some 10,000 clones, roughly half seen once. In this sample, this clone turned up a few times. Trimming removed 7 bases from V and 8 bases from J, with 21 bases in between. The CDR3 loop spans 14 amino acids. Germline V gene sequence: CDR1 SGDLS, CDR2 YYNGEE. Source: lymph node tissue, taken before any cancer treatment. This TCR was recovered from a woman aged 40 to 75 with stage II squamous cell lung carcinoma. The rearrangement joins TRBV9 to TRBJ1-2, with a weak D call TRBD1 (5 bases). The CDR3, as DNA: TGTGCCAGCCTAGCAGCCGGGACTCCCAAGGGCTACACCTTC. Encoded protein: CASLAAGTPKGYTF.